This T cell receptor (beta chain) was sequenced during a study of a mutant IDH1 vaccine in newly diagnosed glioma. Across the whole study: Onset of vaccination occurred 4-6 weeks following radiotherapy alone, or with temozolomide cycles. The sex distribution of treated patients was 62.5% male and 37.5% female, with a mean age of roughly 40 years.

The protocol was immunoSEQ multiplex PCR, while the TCRdb copy is restricted to in-frame clones and leaves out a portion. Here the sample spans fewer than 65,000 clones, about 80% being singletons. A remark on this clone: The target antigen is unknown.

Germline-derived CDR1 and CDR2 are GTSNPN and SVGIG (reference sequence). With 0 bases removed from V and 8 bases from J, the gap between germline ends came to 11 bases. The CDR3 consists of 13 residues. The time point denotes: week 5, during vaccination. Doses comprised 300 ug of mutant IDH1 20-mer peptide each, plus topical imiquimod. V and J are TRBV30 and TRBJ2-1, with unresolved D. Source: PBMCs, taken from a glioma patient whose treatment included an IDH1 peptide vaccine. The TCR comes from a young man with glioma. The CDR3 protein is CAWSVLRRDEQFF. The CDR3 DNA reads TGTGCCTGGAGTGTACTGCGCAGAGATGAGCAGTTCTTC. Using reference TRBV30 and TRBJ2-1 for the parts outside the CDR3, the full variable domain is SQTIHQWPATLVQPVGSPLSLECTVEGTSNPNLYWYRQAAGRGLQLLFYSVGIGQISSEVPQNLSASRPQDRQFILSSKKLLLSDSGFYLCAWSVLRRDEQFFGPGTRLTVL.